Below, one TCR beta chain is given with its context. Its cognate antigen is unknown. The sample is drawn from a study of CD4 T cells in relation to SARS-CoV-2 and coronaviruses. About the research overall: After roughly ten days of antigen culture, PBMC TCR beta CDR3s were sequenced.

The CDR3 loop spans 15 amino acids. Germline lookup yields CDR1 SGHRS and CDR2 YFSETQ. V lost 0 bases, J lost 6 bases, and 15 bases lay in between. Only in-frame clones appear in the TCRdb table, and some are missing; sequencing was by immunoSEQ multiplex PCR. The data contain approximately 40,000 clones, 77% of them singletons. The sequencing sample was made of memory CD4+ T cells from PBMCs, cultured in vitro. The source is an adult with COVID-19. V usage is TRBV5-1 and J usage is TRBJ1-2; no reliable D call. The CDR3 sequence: CASSLDVGSGNGYTF. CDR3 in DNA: TGCGCCAGCAGCTTGGATGTAGGCTCTGGGAATGGCTACACCTTC.